The rows below give T cell receptor beta chains drawn from one sample of a study of shared clonotypes between healthy human individuals. The repertoire was sequenced with immunoSEQ multiplex PCR; TCRdb's copy has only in-frame clones and lacks some. The sample yields about 2,100,000 clones, about 92% seen once. The sequenced sample was naive CD8+ T cells from PBMCs. These receptors came from a man aged 18 to 29 in good health. Some clones in this sample may be carry-over from other donors' samples. Each CDR3 is given with its conserved first and last residue. A D gene is named only where the DNA matches it firmly. Clone size is not always given. Where it is, it says once, few, many or a class for expanded clones.

v_gene	j_gene	d_gene	abundance	CDR3aa	CDR3nt
TRBV9	TRBJ2-1	.	few	CASSVDSNEQFF	TGTGCCAGCAGCGTAGATAGCAATGAGCAGTTCTTC
TRBV27	TRBJ2-1	.	.	CASSTSRNEQFF	TGTGCCAGCAGTACCTCTAGGAATGAGCAGTTCTTC
TRBV11-2	TRBJ2-7	.	.	CASSLVGSSYEQYF	TGTGCCAGCAGCTTAGTCGGGAGCTCCTACGAGCAGTACTTC
TRBV27	TRBJ2-7	.	.	CASSRERSTYEQYF	TGTGCCAGCAGCCGAGAGCGGTCCACCTACGAGCAGTACTTC
TRBV27	TRBJ2-7	.	.	CASSRAGPLYEQYF	TGTGCCAGCAGTCGAGCCGGGCCGCTTTACGAGCAGTACTTC
TRBV4-2	TRBJ1-3	.	.	CASSQLPGPGNTIYF	TGTGCCAGCAGCCAACTCCCAGGGCCAGGAAACACCATATATTTT
TRBV28	TRBJ2-1	TRBD1	.	CATNTGAGEQFF	TGTGCGACCAATACAGGGGCAGGTGAGCAGTTCTTC
TRBV9	TRBJ2-3	TRBD2	.	CASSDQSGRAGDTQYF	TGTGCCAGCAGCGACCAAAGCGGGAGGGCCGGGGATACGCAGTATTTT
TRBV28	TRBJ2-7	TRBD1	.	CASSLAPDRGASYEQYF	TGTGCCAGCAGTTTAGCCCCTGACAGGGGGGCATCCTACGAGCAGTACTTC
TRBV28	TRBJ2-1	.	.	CASRLTGRNEQFF	TGTGCCAGCAGATTGACAGGGAGGAATGAGCAGTTCTTC
TRBV5-1	TRBJ2-7	.	.	CASSEGLREQYF	TGCGCCAGCAGTGAGGGCTTACGCGAGCAGTACTTC
TRBV19	TRBJ1-1	.	.	CASSKGGGTEAFF	TGTGCCAGTAGTAAGGGGGGAGGCACTGAAGCTTTCTTT
TRBV6-5	TRBJ1-2	.	.	CASSIGPYYGYTF	TGTGCCAGCAGTATCGGGCCCTATTATGGCTACACCTTC
TRBV19	TRBJ2-7	TRBD2	.	CASSHTSGLSYEQYF	TGTGCCAGTAGTCATACTAGCGGCCTCTCCTACGAGCAGTACTTC
TRBV2	TRBJ2-5	TRBD1	.	CASRTGEETQYF	TGTGCCAGCAGGACAGGGGAAGAGACCCAGTACTTC
TRBV29-1	TRBJ2-7	.	.	CSANRDGSYEQYF	TGCAGCGCCAACCGGGACGGATCCTACGAGCAGTACTTC
TRBV27	TRBJ2-7	.	.	CASMSGLHEQYF	TGTGCCAGCATGTCGGGGCTTCACGAGCAGTACTTC
TRBV6-4	TRBJ2-7	.	.	CSRGISYEQYF	TGCTCCAGAGGGATCTCCTACGAGCAGTACTTC
TRBV11-1	TRBJ2-2	.	once	CASSTRGQEQLFF	TGTGCCAGCAGCACCCGAGGCCAGGAGCAGCTGTTTTTT
TRBV27	TRBJ1-2	.	.	CASSFSGNYGYTF	TGTGCCAGCAGTTTCTCCGGGAACTATGGCTACACCTTC
TRBV4-1	TRBJ1-2	.	.	CASSQVTTEYGGYTF	TGCGCCAGCAGCCAAGTTACGACGGAGTATGGAGGCTACACCTTC
TRBV5-4	TRBJ2-3	.	.	CASSFDTQYF	TGTGCCAGCAGCTTCGATACGCAGTATTTT
TRBV11-2	TRBJ2-3	.	.	CASSQSQVAGTDTQYF	TGTGCCAGCAGCCAAAGTCAGGTAGCGGGCACAGATACGCAGTATTTT
TRBV27	TRBJ2-5	TRBD2	.	CASSLSGGVASGRAPLETQYF	TGTGCCAGCAGTTTATCGGGAGGGGTGGCTAGCGGGAGGGCCCCTTTGGAGACCCAGTACTTC
TRBV19	TRBJ2-7	.	once	CASSIRSGSSYEQYF	TGTGCCAGTAGTATTCGTTCAGGTAGCTCCTACGAGCAGTACTTC
TRBV6-4	TRBJ2-1	TRBD2	.	CASSGTFLAGGSYNEQFF	TGTGCCAGCAGTGGGACTTTCCTAGCGGGAGGTTCCTACAATGAGCAGTTCTTC